The present T cell receptor (beta chain) was sequenced within a study of technical replicates of blood from a few donors. The CDR3 spans 15 residues. V shed 0 bases, J shed 4 bases, and the junction held 6 bases outside the gene matches. Germline V CDR1 and CDR2: LGHNA, YNFKEQ. Libraries were prepared by immunoSEQ multiplex PCR; TCRdb keeps only in-frame clonotypes and omits some of them. This table has under 85,000 clones, 95% to 97% appearing once. The sequence came from a human donor in good health. Sequenced material: T cells isolated from PBMCs. The rearrangement joins TRBV4-2 to TRBJ2-7, with 7 positions matching TRBD2. The CDR3 here is CASSQDERGLYEQYF. The CDR3 nucleotides are TGTGCCAGCAGCCAAGACGAGCGGGGCTTGTACGAGCAGTACTTC.